The next 21 T cell receptor beta chains were all read from a single sample in a study of PD-1 blockade in classical Hodgkin lymphoma (TCRdb year 2020). In light of the paper, this sample's time point label describes: cycle 4 day 1 (C4D1), after 6 weeks of nivolumab. Relapse after autologous stem cell transplantation had occurred in all trial patients, and cohorts A, B and C were distinguished by prior brentuximab vedotin exposure. The library was made by the immunoSEQ multiplex PCR assay. Entries here come from immuneACCESS through TCRdb and include only in-frame sequences with V and J called. Some clones fail to appear in such tables; in the studies checked, an unresolved V gene covers under half of the shortfall, and the cause of the remainder is unknown. A total of about 7,000 clones appear in this sample, roughly three quarters of them only once. The top ten clonotypes cover about 42% of the sample.

The sample consisted of peripheral blood mononuclear cells (PBMCs), taken before the fourth cycle of nivolumab. Receptors originate from a human donor with classical Hodgkin lymphoma.

This chain joins TRBV10-2 and TRBJ2-3; 8 bases fit TRBD2. V was pared by 8 bases and J by 3 bases, with 4 bases of the junction left unmatched. The CDR3 covers 13 residues. Germline lookup yields CDR1 WSHSY and CDR2 SAAADI. CDR3 region: CASFSGTTDTQYF. CDR3 in DNA: TGCGCCAGCTTTAGCGGGACAACAGATACGCAGTATTTT.

The V call is TRBV27, the J call TRBJ2-7, with a possible D match to TRBD2 (7 bases). The V end lost 6 bases, the J end lost 0 bases, and 15 bases lay between the germline ends. In germline, CDR1 is MNHEY, CDR2 SMNVEV (reference sequence). The CDR3 is 15 residues long. Here the CDR3 DNA reads TGTGCCAGCAGCCGGGGGGCAGGTAGCTCCTACGAGCAGTACTTC. It encodes CASSRGAGSSYEQYF.

The chain is built from TRBV7-6 and TRBJ2-1; D unclear. V lost 3 bases and J 9 bases, leaving 15 bases between the germline ends. CDR3 length: 14 residues. From germline, CDR1 is SGHVS and CDR2 FNYEAQ. The chain's CDR3 is CASSFSRSKGEQFF. Here the CDR3 DNA reads TGTGCCAGCAGCTTCAGCCGCTCTAAGGGTGAGCAGTTCTTC.

Only a few counts were recorded for this clone. The V and J genes are TRBV19 and TRBJ2-4; TRBD1 is a possible D gene (8 bases). CDR3 length equals 14 residues. The ends were cut back, 9 bases at V and 8 bases at J, with 20 bases in the middle. Germline-derived CDR1 and CDR2 are LNHDA and SQIVND (reference sequence). CDR3 bases: TGTGCCAGCTCGGACAGGGCGGGGGCTGACATTCAGTACTTC. Its translation: CASSDRAGADIQYF. Variable domain in full (rest from reference TRBV19 and TRBJ2-4): DGGITQSPKYLFRKEGQNVTLSCEQNLNHDAMYWYRQDPGQGLRLIYYSQIVNDFQKGDIAEGYSVSREKKESFPLTVTSAQKNPTAFYLCASSDRAGADIQYFGAGTRLSVL.

The rearrangement links TRBV5-1 to TRBJ2-4; TRBD2 is a possible D gene (7 bases). Trimming left V 7 bases short and J 4 bases short, with 15 bases between. Germline V gene sequence: CDR1 SGHRS, CDR2 YFSETQ. The length of the CDR3 is 14 residues. This CDR3 is CASQEGGPKNIQYF. CDR3 in DNA: TGCGCCAGCCAGGAGGGGGGGCCAAAAAACATTCAGTACTTC.

This rearrangement joins TRBV9 to TRBJ2-2; no definite D call. The CDR3 sequence is 15 residues long. CDR1 and CDR2 from the germline V gene are SGDLS and YYNGEE. V was shortened by 4 bases and J by 2 bases, with 12 bases between the two germline ends. CDR3 protein: CASSSRTGNTGELFF. CDR3 nucleotide sequence: TGTGCCAGCAGCTCACGGACGGGTAACACCGGGGAGCTGTTTTTT.

This clone was found a few times. V usage is TRBV15 and J usage is TRBJ2-1; TRBD2 aligns across 8 bases. The CDR3 has 13 amino acids. The V segment lost 7 bases and the J segment 7 bases; nucleotides outside the gene matches: 6. CDR1 is LNHNV, CDR2 YYDKDF, per germline (reference sequence). CDR3 sequence: CATIGGRWNEQFF. For the CDR3, the DNA is TGTGCCACCATTGGCGGGAGGTGGAATGAGCAGTTCTTC.

The chain has TRBV7-2 and TRBJ2-3; D is ambiguous. The CDR3 has 13 residues. Germline V CDR1 and CDR2: SGHTA, FQGNSA. The ends were cut back, 3 bases at V and 3 bases at J, with 7 bases in the middle. DNA for the CDR3: TGTGCCAGCAGCTTTTCCGGGACAGATACGCAGTATTTT. It encodes CASSFSGTDTQYF. Variable domain in full (rest from reference TRBV7-2 and TRBJ2-3): GAGVSQSPSNKVTEKGKDVELRCDPISGHTALYWYRQSLGQGLEFLIYFQGNSAPDKSGLPSDRFSAERTGGSVSTLTIQRTQQEDSAVYLCASSFSGTDTQYFGPGTRLTVL.

The chain employs TRBV4-3 and TRBJ2-1; the match to TRBD2 covers 10 bases. This CDR3 comprises 21 residues. CDR1 is LGHNA, CDR2 YSLEER, per germline. V was clipped by 0 bases and J by 5 bases; unmatched bases: 19. For the CDR3, the DNA is TGCGCCAGCAGCCAAGACTCAGACAGACCGACTAGCGGGTACCCTGACAATGAGCAGTTCTTC. As protein: CASSQDSDRPTSGYPDNEQFF.

This clone was picked up a small number of times. The chain carries TRBV28 and TRBJ2-7; no clear D gene. Trimming cost V 5 bases and J 7 bases, with 9 bases left between them. This CDR3 has 11 residues. Per the germline V gene, CDR1 is MDHEN and CDR2 is SYDVKM. The CDR3 loop reads CASSPTWEQYF. The CDR3 DNA follows: TGTGCCAGCAGTCCGACTTGGGAGCAGTACTTC.

This chain connects TRBV10-3 to TRBJ1-2; D remains unclear. CDR3 size: 15 residues. Germline values: CDR1 ENHRY, CDR2 SYGVKD. V was pared by 0 bases and J by 4 bases, with 12 bases between. CDR3 residues: CAISESRAEVYGYTF. DNA for the CDR3: TGTGCCATCAGTGAGTCGCGGGCGGAGGTCTATGGCTACACCTTC.

This rearrangement joins TRBV5-1 to TRBJ1-1; a possible D gene is TRBD1 (5 bases). V was pared by 2 bases and J by 1 base, with 12 bases between. Germline V gene data show CDR1 as SGHRS and CDR2 as YFSETQ. The CDR3 has 15 residues. This chain's CDR3 is CASSFNGAPNTEAFF. The CDR3 DNA is TGCGCCAGCAGCTTTAACGGGGCGCCGAACACTGAAGCTTTCTTT.

This clone was recorded only once. This chain connects TRBV18 to TRBJ2-2, with D unclear. Germline lookup yields CDR1 KGHSH and CDR2 LQKENI. The CDR3 consists of 14 residues. The V and J ends lost 5 bases and 4 bases respectively, with 11 bases between them. The CDR3 DNA sequence: TGTGCCAGCTCATCTGGGTCGGGCACCGGGGAGCTGTTTTTT. Amino acids: CASSSGSGTGELFF.

The V gene is TRBV19, the J gene TRBJ1-1; no firm D call. The CDR3 loop spans 15 amino acids. Germline assignment: CDR1 LNHDA and CDR2 SQIVND (reference sequence). V lost 3 bases and J lost 8, with 19 bases in between. The CDR3 sequence is CASSISGVGEVEAFF. CDR3 DNA: TGTGCCAGTAGTATTAGTGGGGTTGGGGAGGTGGAAGCTTTCTTT.

This chain joins TRBV6-6 and TRBJ2-2, with D maybe TRBD2 (7 bases). Looked up from germline, CDR1 is MNHNY and CDR2 is SVGAGI (reference sequence). V lost 2 bases and J 7 bases, leaving 11 bases between the germline ends. CDR3 length: 14 amino acids. This chain's CDR3 is CASSYRGAVGELFF. CDR3 sequence (DNA): TGTGCCAGCAGTTACCGGGGGGCCGTCGGGGAGCTGTTTTTT.

This clone was seen only a few times. The CDR3 sequence is CASRHRGGTKNIQYF. The DNA for the CDR3 is TGTGCCAGCAGGCACAGGGGCGGCACCAAAAACATTCAGTACTTC. The rearrangement uses TRBV28 and TRBJ2-4, with 7 bases identical to TRBD1. Germline V gene sequence: CDR1 MDHEN, CDR2 SYDVKM. The CDR3 sequence is 15 residues long. The V gene end was trimmed by 6 bases and the J gene end by 2 bases; junction bases not matched to a gene: 7.

The chain carries TRBV18 and TRBJ1-1; weak D call: TRBD1 (5 bases). Deletions cut 1 base from V and 4 bases from J, with 7 bases between. CDR1 KGHSH and CDR2 LQKENI come from the germline V gene. CDR3 size: 13 residues. This CDR3 reads CASSPQGSTEAFF. As DNA, the CDR3 is TGTGCCAGCTCACCACAGGGGAGCACTGAAGCTTTCTTT.

The gene calls are TRBV19 and TRBJ1-5; a weak D match, TRBD1 (5 bases). The CDR3 has 14 amino acids. The germline CDR1 and CDR2 sequences are LNHDA and SQIVND (reference sequence). The V end was cut by 6 bases, the J end by 9 bases, with 18 bases between. CDR3 nucleotides: TGTGCCAGTAGGGGGGGGTTGACATCAAGGCCCCAGCATTTT. As protein: CASRGGLTSRPQHF. Together with reference TRBV19 and TRBJ1-5, the CDR3 gives the full variable domain: DGGITQSPKYLFRKEGQNVTLSCEQNLNHDAMYWYRQDPGQGLRLIYYSQIVNDFQKGDIAEGYSVSREKKESFPLTVTSAQKNPTAFYLCASRGGLTSRPQHFGDGTRLSIL.

In this sample, this clone turned up a few times. The chain employs TRBV4-2 and TRBJ2-5; 11 bases fit TRBD2. This CDR3 region has 15 residues. V shed 4 bases and J 4 bases; nucleotides not matched to a gene: 5. Germline V CDR1 and CDR2: LGHNA, YNFKEQ. CDR3 DNA: TGTGCCAGCAGCCTTGGGACTAGCGGCGGAGAGACCCAGTACTTC. This gives the protein CASSLGTSGGETQYF.

The CDR3: CASSLSGTVNGYTF. CDR3 bases: TGTGCCAGCAGTTTATCGGGGACTGTTAATGGCTACACCTTC. The chain is built from TRBV27 and TRBJ1-2; D possibly corresponds to TRBD1 (5 bases). The CDR3 runs 14 residues. In germline, CDR1 is MNHEY, CDR2 SMNVEV (reference sequence). The V end was cut by 0 bases, the J end by 6 bases, with 11 bases between.

This chain joins TRBV25-1 and TRBJ2-7; D may be TRBD1 (5 bases). Per the germline V gene, CDR1 is MGHDK and CDR2 is SYGVNS. This CDR3 region has 13 residues. V gave up 4 bases and J gave up 5 bases, with 12 bases separating them. CDR3 residues: CASSGGPRNEQYF. CDR3 sequence (DNA): TGTGCCAGCAGTGGGGGCCCAAGGAACGAGCAGTACTTC.